This TCR beta chain was captured in a study of T cell repertoires in cytomegalovirus infection (dated by TCRdb to between 2018 and 2020). For the study in its entirety: Donor HLA type was relevant to the analysis, as public TCR beta signatures indicated carriage of CMV infection together with the matching HLA type. Here is what the overall study found, with its caveats: In the ex vivo response, HLA-C-restricted CMV-specific TCR beta clonotypes were dominant, and in two of eight donors the single most frequent clonotype came from this HLA-C-restricted group. In both this cohort and an independent roughly 350-donor cohort, the cumulative frequency of public TCR beta family members distinguished carriers of CMV infection plus the relevant HLA type.

Inclusive of the bounding cysteine and phenylalanine, the CDR3 is 13 residues long. This entry keeps only the CDR3 DNA: 39 bases, framed from base 1. As encoded in the germline V gene, CDR1 is SGHVS while CDR2 is FNYEAQ. The V and J ends are trimmed by 6 bases and 5 bases, leaving 13 bases between them. This sample was sequenced with an Illumina HiSeq 1500. TCRdb redid the processing of the public reads, applying fastp at Q25 and MiXCR, and retained in-frame beta chains. Rows merge per CDR3 protein into single entries with the most common DNA and genes. This sample has about 310,000 distinct CDR3 sequences in its table, and roughly 17% of those were observed once. Of the sample, approximately 12% falls within the top ten clones. This clonotype was detected ten times or more. Its antigen has not been determined. No much larger clone exists at a distance of one base, and base qualities are not known.

Sample: PBMCs. This clonotype was sampled from a human donor in good health (CMV status not recorded). Some clones in this sample may be carry-over from other donors' samples. Recombination joined TRBV7-6 with TRBJ2-5; confidence is insufficient to name the D gene. The CDR3 reads as follows: CASSQRPAETQYF. The sequenced DNA: TGTGCCAGCAGTCAGCGCCCGGCGGAGACCCAGTACTTC.